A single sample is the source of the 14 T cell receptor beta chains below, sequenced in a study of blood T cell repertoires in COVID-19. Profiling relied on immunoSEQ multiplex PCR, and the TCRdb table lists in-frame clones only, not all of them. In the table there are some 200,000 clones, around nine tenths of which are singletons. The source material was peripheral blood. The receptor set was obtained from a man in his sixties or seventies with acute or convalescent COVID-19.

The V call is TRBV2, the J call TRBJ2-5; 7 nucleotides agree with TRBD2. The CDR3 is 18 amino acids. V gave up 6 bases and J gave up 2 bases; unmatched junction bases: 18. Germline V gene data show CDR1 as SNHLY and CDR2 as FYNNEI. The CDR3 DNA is TGTGCCAGCAGCGGGGATTTCGGGAGGCCCACCATTCAAGAGACCCAGTACTTC. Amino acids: CASSGDFGRPTIQETQYF.

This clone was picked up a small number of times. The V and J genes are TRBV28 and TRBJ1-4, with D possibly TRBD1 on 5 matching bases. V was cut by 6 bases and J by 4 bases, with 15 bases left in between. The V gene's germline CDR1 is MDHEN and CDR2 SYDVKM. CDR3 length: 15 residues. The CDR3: CASRALGLFNEKLFF. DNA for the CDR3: TGTGCCAGCAGGGCCCTGGGACTGTTTAATGAAAAACTGTTTTTT. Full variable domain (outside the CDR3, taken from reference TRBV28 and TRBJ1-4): DVKVTQSSRYLVKRTGEKVFLECVQDMDHENMFWYRQDPGLGLRLIYFSYDVKMKEKGDIPEGYSVSREKKERFSLILESASTNQTSMYLCASRALGLFNEKLFFGSGTQLSVL.

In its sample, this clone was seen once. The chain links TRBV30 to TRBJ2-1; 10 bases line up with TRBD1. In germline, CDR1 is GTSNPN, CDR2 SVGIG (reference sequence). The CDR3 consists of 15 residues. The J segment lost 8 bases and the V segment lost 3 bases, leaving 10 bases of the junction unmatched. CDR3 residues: CAWRGPGQGMDEQFF. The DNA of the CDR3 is TGTGCCTGGAGAGGGCCGGGACAGGGGATGGATGAGCAGTTCTTC.

This CDR3 is CASSLTSSRGNEQFF. CDR3 coding DNA: TGTGCCAGCAGCCTCACTAGCTCCCGCGGGAATGAGCAGTTCTTC. The rearrangement joins TRBV9 to TRBJ2-1; tentative D call: TRBD2 (6 bases). CDR3 length: 15 amino acids. Germline CDR1 is SGDLS and CDR2 is YYNGEE. With 4 bases removed from V and 7 bases from J, the gap between germline ends came to 18 bases.

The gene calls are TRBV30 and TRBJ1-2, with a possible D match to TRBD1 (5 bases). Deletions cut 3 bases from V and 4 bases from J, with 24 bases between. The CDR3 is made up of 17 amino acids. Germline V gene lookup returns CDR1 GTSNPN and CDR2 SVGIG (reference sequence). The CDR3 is CAWRGRQGTPLSYGYTF. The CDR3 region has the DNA TGTGCCTGGAGGGGCAGGCAGGGAACCCCCCTTTCCTATGGCTACACCTTC.

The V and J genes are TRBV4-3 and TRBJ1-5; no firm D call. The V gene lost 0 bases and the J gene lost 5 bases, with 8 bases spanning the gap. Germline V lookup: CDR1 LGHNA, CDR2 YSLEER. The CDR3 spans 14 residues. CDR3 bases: TGCGCCAGCAGCCAAGACGCCTACGATCAGCCCCAGCATTTT. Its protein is CASSQDAYDQPQHF.

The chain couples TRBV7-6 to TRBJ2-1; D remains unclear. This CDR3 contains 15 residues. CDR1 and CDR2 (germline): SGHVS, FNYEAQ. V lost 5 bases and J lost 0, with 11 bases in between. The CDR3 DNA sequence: TGTGCCAGCAGCCCCTCTGAGAGCTCCTACAATGAGCAGTTCTTC. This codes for CASSPSESSYNEQFF.

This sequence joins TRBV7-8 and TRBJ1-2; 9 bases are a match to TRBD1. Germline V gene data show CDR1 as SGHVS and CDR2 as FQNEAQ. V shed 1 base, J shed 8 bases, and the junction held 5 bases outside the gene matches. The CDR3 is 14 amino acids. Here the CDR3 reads CASSLGGTGPGYTF. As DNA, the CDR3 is TGTGCCAGCAGCTTAGGTGGGACAGGGCCCGGCTACACCTTC.

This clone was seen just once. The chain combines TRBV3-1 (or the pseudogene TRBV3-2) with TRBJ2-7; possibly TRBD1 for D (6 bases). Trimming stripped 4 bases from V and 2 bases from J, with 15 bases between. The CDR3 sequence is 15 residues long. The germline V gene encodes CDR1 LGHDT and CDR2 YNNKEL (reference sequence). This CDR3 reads CASSPFTGLAYEQYF. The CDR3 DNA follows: TGTGCCAGCAGCCCCTTCACAGGGTTGGCCTACGAGCAGTACTTC.

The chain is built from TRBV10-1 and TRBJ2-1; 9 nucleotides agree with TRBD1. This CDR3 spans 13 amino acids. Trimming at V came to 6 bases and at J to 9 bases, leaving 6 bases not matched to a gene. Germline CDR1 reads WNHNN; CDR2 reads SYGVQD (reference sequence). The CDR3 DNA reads TGCGCCAGCAGCCACAGGGGGCAGGGTGAGCAGTTCTTC. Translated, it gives CASSHRGQGEQFF.

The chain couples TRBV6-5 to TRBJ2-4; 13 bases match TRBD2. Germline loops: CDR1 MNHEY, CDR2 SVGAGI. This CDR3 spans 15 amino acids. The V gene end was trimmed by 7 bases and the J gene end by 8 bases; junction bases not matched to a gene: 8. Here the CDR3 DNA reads TGTGCCAGCACTGGACTAGCGGGGGCGGGATACATTCAGTACTTC. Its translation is CASTGLAGAGYIQYF.

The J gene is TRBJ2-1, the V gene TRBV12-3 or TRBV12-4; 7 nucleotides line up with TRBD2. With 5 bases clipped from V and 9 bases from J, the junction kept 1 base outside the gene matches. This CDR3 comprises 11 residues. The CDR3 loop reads CASSGEGEQFF. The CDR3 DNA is TGTGCCAGCAGTGGGGAGGGTGAGCAGTTCTTC.

The CDR3 sequence is CASSYSNRSTYEQYF. The CDR3 DNA sequence: TGTGCCAGCAGTTACTCGAACAGGAGTACCTACGAGCAGTACTTC. The chain couples TRBV6-2 or TRBV6-3 to TRBJ2-7; TRBD1 might be the D (5 bases). Germline V gene data show CDR1 as MNHEY and CDR2 as SVGEGT. The CDR3 loop spans 15 amino acids. With 0 bases removed from V and 2 bases from J, the gap between germline ends came to 11 bases.

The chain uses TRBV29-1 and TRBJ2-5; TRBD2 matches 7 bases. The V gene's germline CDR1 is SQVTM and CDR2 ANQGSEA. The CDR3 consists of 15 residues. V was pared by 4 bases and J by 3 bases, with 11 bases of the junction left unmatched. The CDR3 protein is CSVGFWGGSEETQYF. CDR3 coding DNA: TGCAGCGTTGGCTTCTGGGGAGGGAGTGAAGAGACCCAGTACTTC.